This T cell receptor (beta chain) was sequenced during a study of blood T cell repertoires in COVID-19. CDR3 length: 13 amino acids. The V end was cut by 1 base, the J end by 3 bases, with 7 bases between. Germline CDR1 SGHRS, CDR2 YFSETQ. TCRdb keeps only in-frame clones here, not all; method: immunoSEQ multiplex PCR. Here the sample spans 100,000 to 150,000 clones, approximately 87% being singletons. This clone was recorded only once. V and J are TRBV5-1 and TRBJ1-2; unclear D gene. Sequencing was done on a sample of peripheral blood. This receptor was taken from a man in his forties or fifties with acute or convalescent COVID-19. CDR3 DNA: TGCGCCAGCAGCTTGAACAGAGACTATGGCTACACCTTC. Residues: CASSLNRDYGYTF.